This T cell receptor beta chain was recovered during a study of lymphopenia after photon versus proton radiotherapy. The study, taken as a whole, reports: A bigger post-nadir fall in TCR diversity correlated inversely with survival time in deceased patients. Survival link was tested only in deceased patients; proton benefit remains a possibility. After lymphocyte nadir, photon-treated repertoires showed oligoclonal expansion, especially CD8+ Temra.

The germline V gene has CDR1 LNHNV and CDR2 YYDKDF (reference sequence). The CDR3 has 15 residues. The V end lost 1 base, the J end lost 0 bases, and 9 bases lay between the germline ends. Some clones are missing from TCRdb's copy, which holds only in-frame ones; the method was immunoSEQ multiplex PCR. This sample has approximately 8,100 clones, with about 90% found just once. This clone appeared once. Its target is unknown. The sequenced sample was peripheral blood, obtained from a patient treated with photon-based radiotherapy. This TCR came from a man aged 80 or over with cholangiocarcinoma. The genes are TRBV15 and TRBJ2-5; either TRBD1 or TRBD2 may fit D (5 bases each). This CDR3 is CATSRGDRHQETQYF. The CDR3 bases are TGTGCCACCAGCAGAGGGGACCGCCACCAAGAGACCCAGTACTTC.